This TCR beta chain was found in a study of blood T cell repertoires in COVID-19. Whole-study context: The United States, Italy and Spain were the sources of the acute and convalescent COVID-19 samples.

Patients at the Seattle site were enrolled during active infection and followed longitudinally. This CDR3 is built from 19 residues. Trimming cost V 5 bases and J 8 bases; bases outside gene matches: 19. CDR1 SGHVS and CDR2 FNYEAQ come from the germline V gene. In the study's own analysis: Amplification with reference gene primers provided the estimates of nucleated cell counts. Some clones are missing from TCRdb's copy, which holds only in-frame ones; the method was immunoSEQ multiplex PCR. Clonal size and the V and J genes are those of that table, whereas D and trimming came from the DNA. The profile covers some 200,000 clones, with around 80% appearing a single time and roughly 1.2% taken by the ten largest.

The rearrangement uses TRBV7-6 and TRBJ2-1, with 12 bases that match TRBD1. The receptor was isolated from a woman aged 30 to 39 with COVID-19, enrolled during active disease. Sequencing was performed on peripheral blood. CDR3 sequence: CASSSPGTGGGRLVDEQFF. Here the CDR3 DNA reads TGTGCCAGCAGCAGCCCCGGGACAGGGGGCGGTAGATTGGTCGATGAGCAGTTCTTC.